This T cell receptor (beta chain) was found in a study of T cell clones after liver transplantation. Study as a whole: Samples came from ITN030ST, which attempted immunosuppression withdrawal within 2 years of liver transplantation. At least one year of complete immunosuppression withdrawal without enzymes over twice normal defined tolerance. Overall study results and limits: Graft donor-reactive T cells may have migrated into the graft rather than being deleted.

Libraries were prepared by immunoSEQ multiplex PCR; TCRdb keeps only in-frame clonotypes and omits some of them. The table has about 120,000 clones, roughly nine tenths seen once. As regards this clone: Its antigen is unidentified.

Germline V CDR1 and CDR2: LGHNA, YSLEER. This CDR3 has 14 amino acids. V lost 3 bases, J lost 8 bases, and 14 bases lay in between. The chain recombines TRBV4-3 with TRBJ2-1; D gene uncertain. The specimen comprised CD4+ T cells from blood, sampled 12 months after liver transplant. The sequence came from a human patient who received a liver transplant. Certain T cells may be donor cells from the graft. This CDR3 is CASSQWGRGDEQFF. The CDR3 nucleotides are TGCGCCAGCAGCCAGTGGGGTCGTGGGGATGAGCAGTTCTTC.